These T cell receptor beta chains were read from a single sample in a study of blood T cell repertoires in COVID-19. Produced via immunoSEQ multiplex PCR; TCRdb's table is partial and in-frame only. This table holds under 250,000 clones, around four fifths found once. Sequences were obtained from peripheral blood. Source of these receptors: a man in his forties with active or convalescent COVID-19. CDR3s include the opening cysteine and the closing phenylalanine or tryptophan. The D gene is left open where the match is weak. Some rows mark clone size as missing; the rest say once, few, many or name a class of expanded clone.

J gene	V gene	clone size	D gene	CDR3 DNA	CDR3 protein
TRBJ2-3	TRBV4-1	.	.	TGCGCCAGCAGCCAAGATCGAGTCGGAGATACGCAGTATTTT	CASSQDRVGDTQYF
TRBJ1-5	TRBV10-2	.	.	TGCGCCAGCAGTCTTACCGGAAGGGGACAGCCCCAGCATTTT	CASSLTGRGQPQHF
TRBJ1-1	TRBV30	.	.	TGTGCCTGGAATACAGGCGTGAGGGCTTTCTTT	CAWNTGVRAFF
TRBJ1-6	TRBV30	.	.	TGTGCCTGGAGTGTTACCCTCGGTAATTCACCCCTCCACTTT	CAWSVTLGNSPLHF
TRBJ1-6	TRBV7-9	.	TRBD1	TGTGCCAGCAGCTTGGCGGGACAGGGCTTCTCACCCCTCCACTTT	CASSLAGQGFSPLHF
TRBJ1-1	TRBV29-1	.	.	TGCAGCGTTCGGGATGGAGGAAACACTGAAGCTTTCTTT	CSVRDGGNTEAFF
TRBJ2-7	TRBV5-1	.	.	TGCGCCAGCAGCTTGGTGGCAGGGGGGTTCTACGAGCAGTACTTC	CASSLVAGGFYEQYF
TRBJ1-2	TRBV19	.	.	TGTGCCAGTAGACCCGGGGGAGTATATGGCTACACCTTC	CASRPGGVYGYTF
TRBJ1-1	TRBV3-1/TRBV3-2	.	TRBD1	TGTGCCAGCAGCCAATCGACAGGGTGGAACACTGAAGCTTTCTTT	CASSQSTGWNTEAFF
TRBJ1-2	TRBV7-8	.	.	TGTGCCAGCAGCTTAGGCCGGGGTAAAGCTAACTATGGCTACACCTTC	CASSLGRGKANYGYTF
TRBJ1-4	TRBV15	.	.	TGTGCCACCAGCAGAGATAAGGCCATTAGGGGTGAAAAACTGTTTTTT	CATSRDKAIRGEKLFF
TRBJ1-1	TRBV6-5	.	TRBD1	TGTGCCACCCGGGACAGGATGAACACTGAAGCTTTCTTT	CATRDRMNTEAFF
TRBJ2-1	TRBV5-1	.	.	TGCGCCAGCAGCTCACGTTTAGGAGGATACGACTCCTACAATGAGCAGTTCTTC	CASSSRLGGYDSYNEQFF
TRBJ1-2	TRBV19	.	.	TGTGCCAGCCATTGGGGCCAGGCGGACTATGGCTACACCTTC	CASHWGQADYGYTF
TRBJ1-1	TRBV11-3	.	.	TGTGCCACCACCCCCGGGCGGGTGAACACTGAAGCTTTCTTT	CATTPGRVNTEAFF
TRBJ2-3	TRBV9	.	TRBD2	TGTGCCAGCAGCGTAGGCGCAAGGACTAGCGGGACGGGGACGGATACGCAGTATTTT	CASSVGARTSGTGTDTQYF
TRBJ1-1	TRBV6-5	few	.	TGTGCCAGCGTCCGGGAACCTGAAGCTTTCTTT	CASVREPEAFF
TRBJ2-2	TRBV19	few	TRBD2	TGTGCCAGTAACCTGGGGAGGGGCCGGACCGGGGAGCTGTTTTTT	CASNLGRGRTGELFF
TRBJ1-1	TRBV11-3	.	.	TGTGCCAGCACAGCCACCAGGTCTGAAGCTTTCTTT	CASTATRSEAFF
TRBJ2-2	TRBV27	.	.	TGTGCCAGCACCCCCGCGGGGTTAAACACCGGGGAGCTGTTTTTT	CASTPAGLNTGELFF
TRBJ1-2	TRBV10-3	many	.	TGTGCCATCAGGGCAGGGTCCTCCTATGGCTACACCTTC	CAIRAGSSYGYTF
TRBJ2-7	TRBV5-1	few	.	TGCGCCAGCAGCCCGCAGCCCGGAGATATGATCTACGAGCAGTACTTC	CASSPQPGDMIYEQYF
TRBJ1-1	TRBV10-3	.	.	TGTGCCACCGCAACAATAAACAAACAGGACAGGAACACTGAAGCTTTCTTT	CATATINKQDRNTEAFF
TRBJ1-5	TRBV28	.	.	TGTGCCAGCAGTCTAACAGGGACGGGTCAGCCCCAGCATTTT	CASSLTGTGQPQHF
TRBJ1-5	TRBV29-1	.	.	TGCAGCGTTGTCCTAGGGGCAGTAGATCAGCCCCAGCATTTT	CSVVLGAVDQPQHF
TRBJ2-1	TRBV7-2	.	TRBD2	TGTGCCAGCAGCGACCCGGGGGGGTTACGGAGCCGGGAGGGCGGAGAGCAGTTCTTC	CASSDPGGLRSREGGEQFF
TRBJ1-4	TRBV28	.	TRBD1	TGTGCCACAGGGGGCGATGAAAAACTGTTTTTT	CATGGDEKLFF
TRBJ1-1	TRBV5-4	.	.	TGTGCCAGCAGCTCGACCCGGGACTCCGCAGCTTTCTTT	CASSSTRDSAAFF
TRBJ1-2	TRBV7-3	once	.	TGTGCCAGTGGCCGAAGTGGCATTAACTATGGCTACACCTTC	CASGRSGINYGYTF
TRBJ2-2	TRBV15	once	TRBD1	TGTGCCACCAGCAGGGACAGGGGTATCACCGGGGAGCTGTTTTTT	CATSRDRGITGELFF
TRBJ2-3	TRBV6-5	.	TRBD2	TGTGCCAGCAGTTTAGCTAGCGGGTGGATTACAGATACGCAGTATTTT	CASSLASGWITDTQYF
TRBJ2-2	TRBV19	.	TRBD1	TGTGCCAGTTCCTTAACAGGGGTCACCGGGGAGCTGTTTTTT	CASSLTGVTGELFF
TRBJ1-6	TRBV6-5	.	TRBD1	TGTGCCAGCAGTCCAACAGGGGGCGGTTCACCCCTCCACTTT	CASSPTGGGSPLHF
TRBJ1-2	TRBV11-2	.	.	TGTGCCAGCAGCTTACCCGGGGACACTAAGAGGGTTGGCTACACCTTC	CASSLPGDTKRVGYTF
TRBJ2-3	TRBV18	.	.	TGTGCCAGCTCAGAGACGACAGTCACAGATACGCAGTATTTT	CASSETTVTDTQYF
TRBJ2-5	TRBV6-2/TRBV6-3	.	TRBD2	TGTGCCAGCAGCCTACAGACTAGCGGGAAGTACTTC	CASSLQTSGKYF
TRBJ1-2	TRBV6-5	.	TRBD1	TGTGCCAGCAGCGGTGGACAGGGGGCGGATGGCTACACCTTC	CASSGGQGADGYTF
TRBJ1-2	TRBV9	.	TRBD1	TGTGCCAGCAGCGCCCCTAAGGACAGGGGTAACTATGGCTACACCTTC	CASSAPKDRGNYGYTF
TRBJ1-3	TRBV3-1/TRBV3-2	.	TRBD1	TGTGCCAGCAGCCAAAAGATAAGGGGGCTCTATGCCTCTGGAAACACCATATATTTT	CASSQKIRGLYASGNTIYF
TRBJ2-7	TRBV6-5	.	.	TGTGCCATCCTCACGGGACACGGGGCCTACGAGCAGTACTTC	CAILTGHGAYEQYF
TRBJ2-4	TRBV7-3	.	.	TGTGCCAGCAGCTTAGTACAGGGTGAATCGGACATTCAGTACTTC	CASSLVQGESDIQYF
TRBJ2-7	TRBV30	once	TRBD1	TGTGCCTGGAGTAAAGGGGGCAGTCGCTTCGAGCAGTACTTC	CAWSKGGSRFEQYF
TRBJ1-1	TRBV3-1/TRBV3-2	.	.	TGTGCCAGCAGCCAAATTTCGCAGGGGGAAGCTTTCTTT	CASSQISQGEAFF
TRBJ2-3	TRBV2	once	TRBD2	TGTGCCAGCAGGCGAACTAGCGGGGGGGCGGGAGATACGCAGTATTTT	CASRRTSGGAGDTQYF
TRBJ1-1	TRBV15	.	.	TGTGCCACCAGCAGTACGGAGAGGGATCAGGGGAGCTTCATACTGAAGGCTGAAGCTTTCTTT	CATSSTERDQGSFILKAEAFF
TRBJ2-1	TRBV19	.	.	TGTGCCAGTAGTATAGTTCCAGGAAACAATGAGCAGTTCTTC	CASSIVPGNNEQFF
TRBJ2-1	TRBV25-1	once	TRBD2	TGTGCCAGCAGCCCACCGGGGGCGGGAGGGAATGAGCAGTTCTTC	CASSPPGAGGNEQFF
TRBJ2-3	TRBV4-1	.	.	TGCGCCAGCAGCCCGGAGGGGGGGCAGGAAAGCACAGATACGCAGTATTTT	CASSPEGGQESTDTQYF
TRBJ2-1	TRBV12-3/TRBV12-4	once	.	TGTGCCAGCAGTTCCATCAATGAGCAGTTCTTC	CASSSINEQFF
TRBJ1-2	TRBV7-2	.	.	TGTGCCAGCAGCCCCGAAACAGCTTCTGGCTACACCTTC	CASSPETASGYTF
TRBJ2-1	TRBV2	.	.	TGTGCCAGCACCGATCAGGGCGTGGGTATTTATGAGCAGTTCTTC	CASTDQGVGIYEQFF
TRBJ2-3	TRBV7-6	.	TRBD2	TGTGCCAGCAGCTGGACTAGCGGGGTCACAGATACGCAGTATTTT	CASSWTSGVTDTQYF
TRBJ1-2	TRBV19	few	TRBD1	TGTGCCAGTAGTATAGAGGACAGGGGCAACTATGGCTACACCTTC	CASSIEDRGNYGYTF
TRBJ1-4	TRBV6-6	.	TRBD1	TGTGCCAGCAGTCAGGACAGGGGGAATGAAAAACTGTTTTTT	CASSQDRGNEKLFF
TRBJ2-7	TRBV10-1	.	TRBD1	TGCGCCAGCAGTGAGTCTCAAGGACAGGGCTACGAGCAGTACTTC	CASSESQGQGYEQYF
TRBJ2-1	TRBV9	.	TRBD2	TGTGCCAGCAGCGTAGGGGTCCTAGCGGGAGGGGCCTACAATGAGCAGTTCTTC	CASSVGVLAGGAYNEQFF
TRBJ1-1	TRBV2	.	.	TGTGCCAGCAGTGAAAGGAGGGGAGAGAACACTGAAGCTTTCTTT	CASSERRGENTEAFF